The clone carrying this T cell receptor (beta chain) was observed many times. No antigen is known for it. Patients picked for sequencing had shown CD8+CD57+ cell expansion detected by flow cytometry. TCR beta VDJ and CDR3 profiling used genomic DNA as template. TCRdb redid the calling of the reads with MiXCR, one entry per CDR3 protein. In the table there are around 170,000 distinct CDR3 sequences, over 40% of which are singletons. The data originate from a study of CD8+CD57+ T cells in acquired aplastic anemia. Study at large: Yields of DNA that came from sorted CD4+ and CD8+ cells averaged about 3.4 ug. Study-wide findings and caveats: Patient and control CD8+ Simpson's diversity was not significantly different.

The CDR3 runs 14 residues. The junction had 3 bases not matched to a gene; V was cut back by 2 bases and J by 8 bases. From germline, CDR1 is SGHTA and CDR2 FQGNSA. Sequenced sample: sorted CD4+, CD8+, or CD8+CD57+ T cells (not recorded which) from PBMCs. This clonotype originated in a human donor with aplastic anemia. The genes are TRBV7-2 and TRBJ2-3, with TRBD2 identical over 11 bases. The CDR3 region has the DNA TGTGCCAGCAGCTTAAACCTAGCGGGAGGTACGCAGTATTTT. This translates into CASSLNLAGGTQYF.